A single T cell receptor (beta chain) is shown here with its context. This sample is drawn from a study of control samples from healthy donors and cancer patients. Sequenced by immunoSEQ multiplex PCR; TCRdb stores in-frame clones only, minus some. The sample has over 100,000 clones; around 89% are singletons. V was clipped by 3 bases and J by 4 bases; unmatched bases: 12. The germline gives CDR1 GTSNPN, CDR2 SVGIG (reference sequence). The CDR3 contains 17 residues. The chain links TRBV30 to TRBJ1-6; 7 nucleotides match TRBD1. This TCR derives from a man aged 40-49 years in good health. The sample was blood. CDR3 residues: CAWSQSRGQPYNSPLHF. The DNA of the CDR3 is TGTGCCTGGAGCCAATCAAGGGGACAGCCTTATAATTCACCCCTCCACTTT.